This T cell receptor (beta chain) was recovered during a study of cytomegalovirus exposure and HLA in healthy donors. Researchers ran the PCR with 60 Vbeta and 13 Jbeta primers. TCRdb's table, derived via immunoSEQ multiplex PCR, lists solely in-frame clones and lacks some. Its clone listing holds around 60,000 clones. As regards this clone: The antigen remains unidentified.

With 0 bases clipped from V and 10 bases from J, the junction kept 5 bases outside the gene matches. The germline V gene has CDR1 SGHRS and CDR2 YFSETQ. The CDR3 is 15 amino acids. Study-wide results and limits: Within a later analysis, the majority of CMV-associated TCR beta chains appeared HLA-restricted. Researchers reported that a few CMV-associated chains were confirmed in vitro as CMV antigen-specific. An Asian-associated ancestry cluster reportedly showed fewer N-insertions than the approximately 630-donor mean in a later analysis. Listed as cytomegalovirus-associated were 150 or so TCR beta chains.

The sequencing sample was made of PBMCs. The rearrangement joins TRBV5-1 to TRBJ1-6; 9 bases fit TRBD1. This sequence originates from a man between 25 and 39 years old in good health and CMV-seropositive. CDR3 protein: CASSLAGTGRSPLHF. The DNA of the CDR3 is TGCGCCAGCAGCTTGGCCGGGACAGGGCGCTCACCCCTCCACTTT.